There are a few counts of the clone carrying this TCR beta chain. Its cognate antigen is unknown. These data originate in a study of T-cell memory formation after mild COVID-19. Germline V CDR1 and CDR2: SGHTA, FQGNSA. This CDR3 has 14 residues. Trimming left V 0 bases short and J 4 bases short, with 6 bases between. TCRdb analysed the 5' RACE reads with MiXCR anew, one entry per CDR3 protein. There are about 340,000 distinct CDR3 sequences in the sample; 20% to 25% occur only once, and about 12% lies in the top ten. Study-level points and caveats: Contracting clones localized mainly to CM and EM when CD4+ and mainly to EMRA when CD8+. Pre-infection memory contained some responding clones, which suggested that cross-reactive memory had joined. Clones that contracted from day 15 to 85 had balanced CD4/CD8; later expanders were CD4+ biased.

The material sequenced was PBMCs or a T cell subset sorted from them (not recorded which). V usage is TRBV7-2 and J usage is TRBJ2-2; D uncertain. This receptor was taken from an adult woman who had mild COVID-19 (a few samples of this study predate the infection). Cell type and time point are not known. The DNA of the CDR3 is TGTGCCAGCAGCTTAGCCTATGTCACCGGGGAGCTGTTTTTT. Translation gives CASSLAYVTGELFF.